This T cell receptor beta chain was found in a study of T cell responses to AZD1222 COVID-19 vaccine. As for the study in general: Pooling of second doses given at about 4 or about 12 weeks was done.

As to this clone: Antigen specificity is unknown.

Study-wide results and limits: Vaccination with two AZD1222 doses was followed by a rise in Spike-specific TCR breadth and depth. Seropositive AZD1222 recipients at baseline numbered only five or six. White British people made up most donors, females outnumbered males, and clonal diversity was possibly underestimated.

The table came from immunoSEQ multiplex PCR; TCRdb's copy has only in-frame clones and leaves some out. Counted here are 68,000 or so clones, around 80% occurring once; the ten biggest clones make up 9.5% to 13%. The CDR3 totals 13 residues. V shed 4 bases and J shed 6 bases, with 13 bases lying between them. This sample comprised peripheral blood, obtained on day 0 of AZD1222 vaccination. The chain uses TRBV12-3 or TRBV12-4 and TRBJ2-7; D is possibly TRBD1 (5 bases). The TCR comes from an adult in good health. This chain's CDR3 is CASSSLQGVEQYF. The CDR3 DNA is TGTGCCAGCAGTTCACTCCAGGGTGTCGAGCAGTACTTC.